These 10 T cell receptor beta chains were sequenced from one sample in a study of shared clonotypes between healthy human individuals. CD45RO-negative, CCR7-positively selected cells formed the naive CD8 fraction, excluding terminally differentiated effector memory CD45RA+ cells. Assay used: immunoSEQ multiplex PCR; TCRdb lists only in-frame clones, some missing. Among 660,000 or so clones listed, approximately 96% were seen once. Material for sequencing was naive CD8+ T cells sorted from blood. Every receptor here comes from a woman aged 25 to 39 in good health.

CDR3 protein: CASSLSGPSPGELFF. Here the CDR3 DNA reads TGTGCCAGCAGCTTGTCGGGACCCTCACCCGGGGAGCTGTTTTTT. This rearrangement joins TRBV5-6 to TRBJ2-2; D could derive from TRBD1 or TRBD2 (5 bases each). The CDR3 covers 15 residues. Germline V CDR1 and CDR2: SGHDT, YYEEEE. V was cut by 1 base and J by 6 bases, with 13 bases left in between.

This chain connects TRBV5-4 to TRBJ2-2; D is unresolved. The V and J ends lost 0 bases and 5 bases respectively, with 8 bases between them. The CDR3 has 14 amino acids. CDR1 and CDR2 (germline): SGHNT, YYREEE (reference sequence). CDR3 loop: CASSLGDVTGELFF. The CDR3 DNA follows: TGTGCCAGCAGCTTGGGAGATGTGACCGGGGAGCTGTTTTTT.

The gene calls are TRBV6-5 and TRBJ2-7; D gene ambiguous. Germline-derived CDR1 and CDR2 are MNHEY and SVGAGI. CDR3 length equals 15 residues. Trimming took off 2 bases at V and 0 bases at J, with 11 bases between the two ends. CDR3 sequence: CASSYGSLGSYEQYF. The CDR3 nucleotides read TGTGCCAGCAGTTACGGCTCGCTAGGCTCCTACGAGCAGTACTTC.

The chain employs TRBV25-1 and TRBJ2-7; TRBD2 might be the D (6 bases). The V end was cut by 6 bases, the J end by 6 bases, with 18 bases between. The CDR3 runs to 14 residues. From germline, CDR1 is MGHDK and CDR2 SYGVNS. CDR3 in amino acids: CASSPGTYQIEQYF. The CDR3, as DNA: TGTGCCAGCAGCCCCGGGACTTACCAGATCGAGCAGTACTTC.

This clone was recorded a few times. The chain recombines TRBV19 with TRBJ1-1; D might be TRBD1 (5 bases). CDR1 LNHDA and CDR2 SQIVND come from the germline V gene (reference sequence). The V gene lost 6 bases and the J gene lost 3 bases, with 8 bases spanning the gap. The CDR3 contains 12 residues. CDR3: CASSGDDTEAFF. CDR3 DNA sequence: TGTGCCAGTAGCGGGGACGACACTGAAGCTTTCTTT.

The V gene is TRBV5-5, the J gene TRBJ2-1; TRBD2 might be the D (6 bases). V was cut by 4 bases and J by 5 bases, with 19 bases left in between. The CDR3 runs to 16 residues. From germline, CDR1 is SGHKS and CDR2 YYEKEE (reference sequence). The CDR3 reads CASSKALSRGNNEQFF. CDR3 bases: TGTGCCAGCAGCAAGGCCCTTTCTCGGGGGAACAATGAGCAGTTCTTC.

This chain links TRBV27 with TRBJ1-5; the match to TRBD1 covers 7 bases. The V segment lost 0 bases and the J segment 13 bases; nucleotides outside the gene matches: 9. From germline, CDR1 is MNHEY and CDR2 SMNVEV (reference sequence). The CDR3 totals 14 residues. CDR3 loop: CASSLSGGTVLQHF. CDR3 nucleotides: TGTGCCAGCAGTTTATCGGGGGGGACAGTACTACAGCATTTT.

The rearrangement links TRBV4-2 to TRBJ2-5; the match to TRBD2 covers 10 bases. Germline-derived CDR1 and CDR2 are LGHNA and YNFKEQ. V was pared by 4 bases and J by 1 base, with 3 bases of the junction left unmatched. The CDR3 extends over 15 amino acids. CDR3 in amino acids: CASSRTSGIQETQYF. The CDR3 region has the DNA TGTGCCAGCAGCCGGACTAGCGGAATCCAAGAGACCCAGTACTTC.

The J gene is TRBJ2-7, the V gene TRBV9, with D possibly being TRBD2 (5 bases). The CDR3 runs 16 residues. V lost 4 bases to trimming and J lost 4 bases, with 21 bases between them. Germline lookup yields CDR1 SGDLS and CDR2 YYNGEE. CDR3 amino acids: CASSPPADGDAYEQYF. The DNA of the CDR3 is TGTGCCAGCAGCCCGCCGGCCGACGGGGATGCTTACGAGCAGTACTTC.

This chain connects TRBV27 to TRBJ2-2; D possibly corresponds to TRBD2 (6 bases). Germline V gene lookup returns CDR1 MNHEY and CDR2 SMNVEV (reference sequence). This CDR3 region has 15 residues. The V and J ends lost 5 bases and 0 bases respectively, with 10 bases between them. The chain's CDR3 is CASSPRLANTGELFF. The CDR3 nucleotides read TGTGCCAGCAGTCCTAGACTAGCGAACACCGGGGAGCTGTTTTTT.